Listed below are T cell receptor beta chains from one sample, sequenced in a study of a mutant IDH1 vaccine in newly diagnosed glioma. Their target antigens are unknown. Assay: immunoSEQ multiplex PCR; the TCRdb copy retains only in-frame clones and omits some. The repertoire includes around 40,000 clones, approximately 84% of them detected once, and around 2.4% sits in the top ten. Sequences were derived from PBMCs, sampled from a glioma patient whose treatment included an IDH1 peptide vaccine. These receptors came from a woman aged 18-29 years with glioma. Some clones in this sample may be carry-over from other donors' samples. Both conserved end residues are part of each CDR3. The D gene is left open where the match is weak. The size of a clone is reported for some rows only, either as once, few or many, or as a class for expanded clones.

>-|TRBJ1-1|TRBV30|-
CAWRLMNTEAFF
TGTGCCTGGAGGCTTATGAACACTGAAGCTTTCTTT
>-|TRBJ2-7|TRBV5-6|-
CASSLLGSGFYEQYF
TGTGCCAGCAGCTTACTAGGATCAGGCTTCTACGAGCAGTACTTC
>TRBD1|TRBJ2-2|TRBV7-6|few
CASSWRQGARSGELFF
TGTGCCAGCAGCTGGAGACAGGGGGCCCGGAGCGGGGAGCTGTTTTTT
>TRBD1|TRBJ2-2|TRBV19|few
CASSNTGGSLTGELFF
TGTGCCAGTAGTAATACAGGGGGCAGTCTCACCGGGGAGCTGTTTTTT
>TRBD2|TRBJ2-1|TRBV30|once
CAWSAPGLAGINEQFF
TGTGCCTGGAGTGCCCCGGGACTAGCGGGAATCAATGAGCAGTTCTTC
>-|TRBJ2-2|TRBV14|-
CASSQVKSGELFF
TGTGCCAGCAGCCAAGTGAAATCCGGGGAGCTGTTTTTT
>-|TRBJ1-2|TRBV6-6|few
CASSYGGGYTF
TGTGCCAGCAGTTACGGCGGGGGCTACACCTTC
>-|TRBJ1-1|TRBV6-1|-
CASSPLTEAFF
TGTGCCAGCAGTCCTTTAACTGAAGCTTTCTTT
>-|TRBJ2-5|TRBV11-2|-
CASSLRGTQYF
TGTGCCAGCAGCCTCCGGGGGACCCAGTACTTC
>-|TRBJ1-3|TRBV18|-
CASSPRTENTIYF
TGTGCCAGCTCACCACGGACAGAGAACACCATATATTTT
>-|TRBJ2-5|TRBV6-5|-
CASRGRGGETQYF
TGTGCCAGCAGGGGCAGGGGCGGGGAGACCCAGTACTTC
>TRBD1|TRBJ1-4|TRBV18|-
CASSPRDGQGNEKLFF
TGTGCCAGCTCACCTCGGGACGGACAGGGGAATGAAAAACTGTTTTTT
>TRBD2|TRBJ2-1|TRBV5-6|once
CASGTRFNEQFF
TGTGCCAGCGGGACTAGGTTTAATGAGCAGTTCTTC
>TRBD1|TRBJ2-5|TRBV5-1|-
CASSLGQGQETQYF
TGCGCCAGCAGCTTGGGACAGGGCCAAGAGACCCAGTACTTC
>-|TRBJ2-1|TRBV6-6|once
CASTGAPSHYNEQFF
TGTGCCAGCACGGGGGCCCCTTCGCACTACAATGAGCAGTTCTTC
>-|TRBJ1-1|TRBV7-6|-
CASSLIGGDYEAFF
TGTGCCAGCAGCTTAATAGGGGGGGACTATGAAGCTTTCTTT
>TRBD1|TRBJ1-2|TRBV6-1|-
CASSEEEGARPGYTF
TGTGCCAGCAGTGAAGAGGAGGGGGCGCGACCGGGCTACACCTTC
>-|TRBJ2-4|TRBV11-1|-
CASSLGLQAAKNIQYF
TGTGCCAGCAGCCTGGGACTCCAGGCAGCCAAAAACATTCAGTACTTC
>-|TRBJ1-2|TRBV6-4|-
CASSQPVGSYGYTF
TGTGCCAGCAGCCAGCCGGTGGGATCCTATGGCTACACCTTC
>TRBD2|TRBJ2-5|TRBV6-1|-
CASSPYSGGTETQYF
TGTGCCAGCAGTCCCTATAGCGGGGGGACAGAGACCCAGTACTTC
>-|TRBJ2-5|TRBV5-1|-
CASSPGTPLQGTQYF
TGCGCCAGCAGCCCTGGGACACCCCTTCAGGGGACCCAGTACTTC
>-|TRBJ2-7|TRBV11-2|-
CASSLGGATLYEQYF
TGTGCCAGCAGCTTAGGAGGGGCCACTTTATACGAGCAGTACTTC
>-|TRBJ1-2|TRBV6-5|few
CASSYARRVNYGYTF
TGTGCCAGCAGTTACGCCCGGCGAGTAAACTATGGCTACACCTTC
>-|TRBJ2-2|TRBV5-4|few
CASGPPRALRRPNTGELFF
TGTGCCAGCGGGCCGCCCAGGGCTCTGAGAAGGCCGAACACCGGGGAGCTGTTTTTT
>-|TRBJ1-6|TRBV5-5|-
CASSSEGTYNSPLHF
TGTGCCAGCAGCTCCGAGGGGACCTATAATTCACCCCTCCACTTT
>-|TRBJ1-1|TRBV19|-
CASSHLGMNTEAFF
TGTGCCAGTAGTCACTTGGGGATGAACACTGAAGCTTTCTTT
>-|TRBJ2-7|TRBV27|once
CASSSTATANNLYEQYF
TGTGCCAGCAGTTCGACAGCCACTGCGAACAACCTCTACGAGCAGTACTTC
>TRBD2|TRBJ2-5|TRBV5-1|-
CASSLTGTSGSGETQYF
TGCGCCAGCAGCTTAACCGGGACTAGCGGGAGCGGCGAGACCCAGTACTTC
>-|TRBJ1-1|TRBV5-6|-
CASSWGTTEAFF
TGTGCCAGCAGCTGGGGGACCACTGAAGCTTTCTTT